The 24 T cell receptor beta chains listed next were all sequenced from one sample in a study of metastatic and nonmetastatic thyroid tumors. TCRdb reprocessed the PCR reads using MiXCR. The sample holds approximately 7,900 clones, approximately 24% seen once. Each patient came to thyroid surgery without any prior treatment (of any kind). The sample comprised adjacent normal tissue. The receptor source for this set is a female donor with papillary thyroid cancer or a benign thyroid nodule (not recorded which). Some clones in this sample may be carry-over from other donors' samples.

The V call is TRBV20-1, the J call TRBJ2-2, with D perhaps given as TRBD1 or TRBD2 (5 bases each). Per the germline V gene, CDR1 is DFQATT and CDR2 is SNEGSKA (reference sequence). The CDR3 runs 15 residues. V was shortened by 5 bases and J by 5 bases, with 18 bases between the two germline ends. The CDR3 protein is CSAPSMQGGTGELFF. The CDR3 DNA reads as TGCAGTGCTCCCTCTATGCAGGGCGGGACCGGGGAGCTGTTTTTT.

CDR3 in amino acids: CASRKGGQGTYEQYF. The CDR3 nucleotides read TGTGCCAGCAGGAAGGGGGGACAGGGAACCTACGAGCAGTACTTC. The chain couples TRBV6-1 to TRBJ2-7; 9 bases line up with TRBD1. J lost 2 bases, V lost 6 bases, and 8 bases had no gene match. This CDR3 spans 15 amino acids. CDR1 is MNHNS, CDR2 SASEGT, per germline.

This clone has at least ten counts. The genes are TRBV6-1 and TRBJ2-7; 12 bases map to TRBD2. V trimming: 2 bases; J trimming: 3 bases; junction bases outside the gene matches: 5. Germline V CDR1 and CDR2: MNHNS, SASEGT. The CDR3 length is 16 residues. This CDR3 is CASSEIGLAGFYEQYF. The CDR3 DNA follows: TGTGCCAGCAGTGAAATCGGACTAGCGGGGTTCTACGAGCAGTACTTC.

The V and J genes are TRBV11-1 and TRBJ2-7, with D maybe TRBD1 (6 bases). Per germline, CDR1 SGHAT and CDR2 FQDESV (reference sequence). V lost 5 bases and J lost 0, with 14 bases in between. The CDR3 contains 15 residues. The CDR3 protein is CASSRLQGPSYEQYF. CDR3 in DNA: TGTGCCAGCAGCCGTTTACAGGGACCCTCCTACGAGCAGTACTTC.

This clone was seen only a few times. This may come from a read error, since a much larger clone is one base off. The chain employs TRBV27 and TRBJ1-1; D possibly corresponds to TRBD1 (5 bases). Germline V gene lookup returns CDR1 MNHEY and CDR2 SMNVEV (reference sequence). The V end was cut by 6 bases, the J end by 0 bases, with 11 bases between. This CDR3 has 14 residues. The CDR3 bases are TGTGCCAGCAGGTCAGGGTCCATGAACACTGAAGCTTTCTTT. Residues: CASRSGSMNTEAFF.

Judged by abundance, this clone is medium-sized. This chain uses TRBV27 with TRBJ1-2, with a possible D match to TRBD1 (5 bases). V was trimmed by 6 bases and J by 5 bases, leaving 13 bases between them. The CDR3 is 13 residues long. Per the germline V gene, CDR1 is MNHEY and CDR2 is SMNVEV (reference sequence). CDR3 region: CASRAYGGYGYTF. CDR3 bases: TGTGCCAGCAGGGCCTATGGGGGTTATGGCTACACCTTC.

This clone rates as large. The V and J genes are TRBV11-2 and TRBJ2-7; D possibly corresponds to TRBD2 (6 bases). This CDR3 comprises 16 residues. V gave up 5 bases and J gave up 3 bases, with 20 bases separating them. Germline-derived CDR1 and CDR2 are SGHAT and FQNNGV. CDR3 sequence reads: CASSPSIGQGGYEQYF. CDR3 sequence (DNA): TGTGCCAGCAGCCCTTCCATCGGGCAGGGAGGCTACGAGCAGTACTTC.

The chain links TRBV9 to TRBJ2-7; TRBD1 agrees at 10 bases. Germline V lookup: CDR1 SGDLS, CDR2 YYNGEE. There are 15 residues in the CDR3. The J segment lost 7 bases and the V segment lost 4 bases, leaving 11 bases of the junction unmatched. The DNA of the CDR3 is TGTGCCAGCAGCCTACGGGACAGGGGATCGGGAGAGCAGTACTTC. Protein product: CASSLRDRGSGEQYF.

This chain joins TRBV4-1 and TRBJ1-5; no definite D call. CDR1 MGHRA and CDR2 YSYEKL come from the germline V gene. The CDR3 extends over 14 amino acids. V gave up 4 bases and J gave up 2 bases, with 9 bases separating them. The CDR3 DNA follows: TGCGCCAGCAGCCTTAGGACCGGCAATCAGCCCCAGCATTTT. It is translated as CASSLRTGNQPQHF.

This clone was picked up a small number of times. V gene TRBV12-5 combines with J gene TRBJ2-2; D may correspond to TRBD1 or TRBD2 (5 bases each). Trimming pared 1 base from V and 0 bases from J, leaving 12 bases between. The CDR3 runs to 17 residues. Germline CDR1 is LGHNT and CDR2 is FRNRAP. The CDR3 sequence: CASGLAWDGANTGELFF. CDR3 nucleotides: TGTGCTAGTGGTTTGGCATGGGACGGAGCGAACACCGGGGAGCTGTTTTTT.

This clone was seen a handful of times. The chain uses TRBV12-3 or TRBV12-4 and TRBJ1-2; D remains ambiguous. Trimming left V 6 bases short and J 8 bases short, with 10 bases between. This CDR3 is built from 11 residues. CDR3 loop: CASRQGGGYTF. The CDR3 DNA is TGTGCCAGCAGGCAAGGAGGAGGCTACACCTTC.

As regards this clone: Mismatch with germline at one junction end may stem from a read error. The gene calls are TRBV6-1 and TRBJ2-3, with 8 bases matching TRBD2. CDR3 length: 18 residues. Germline lookup yields CDR1 MNHNS and CDR2 SASEGT. In DNA form, the CDR3 reads TGTGCCAGCATTGAAGCCCGACTAGCGTGGGGGTATGCAGATACGCAGTATTTT. Its protein is CASIEARLAWGYADTQYF.

This chain links TRBV11-2 with TRBJ2-7; 10 bases are shared with TRBD2. Germline V gives CDR1 SGHAT, CDR2 FQNNGV. This CDR3 is built from 14 residues. Germline trimming cut 3 bases from V and 3 bases from J; bases unmatched to any gene: 2. CDR3 protein: CASSLGLANYEQYF. In DNA form, the CDR3 reads TGTGCCAGCAGCTTGGGACTAGCGAACTACGAGCAGTACTTC.

This clone occurred a few times. The V and J genes are TRBV7-6 and TRBJ2-7; D may be TRBD1 (5 bases). CDR1 and CDR2 (germline): SGHVS, FNYEAQ. The CDR3 contains 15 residues. V was pared by 1 base and J by 1 base, with 11 bases between. CDR3: CASSLGRGQSYEQYF. In DNA form, the CDR3 reads TGTGCCAGCAGCTTAGGAAGGGGCCAGTCCTACGAGCAGTACTTC.

This clone was observed a few times. V gene TRBV24-1 combines with J gene TRBJ1-2, with 8 bases matching TRBD1. V was clipped by 4 bases and J by 6 bases; unmatched bases: 9. CDR1 is KGHDR, CDR2 SFDVKD, per germline. This CDR3 has 15 amino acids. CDR3 region: CATSDSGGPENGYTF. CDR3 bases: TGTGCCACCAGTGACTCAGGGGGCCCTGAGAATGGCTACACCTTC.

The sample holds a few counts of this clone. The DNA for the CDR3 is TGTGCCAGCAGGTTACAGGGATACTCACCCCTCCACTTT. Protein: CASRLQGYSPLHF. The genes are TRBV12-3 or TRBV12-4 and TRBJ1-6, with a possible D match to TRBD1 (6 bases). CDR3 length: 13 residues. The V gene lost 6 bases and the J gene lost 10 bases, with 13 bases spanning the gap.

V usage is TRBV20-1 and J usage is TRBJ2-3; D may be TRBD1 (6 bases). Germline values: CDR1 DFQATT, CDR2 SNEGSKA (reference sequence). Between the trimmed V and J ends, which lost 5 bases and 1 base, there was a span of 13 bases. This CDR3 is built from 14 residues. DNA for the CDR3: TGCAGTGCTCAAGGGGGATACGGCACAGATACGCAGTATTTT. It codes for CSAQGGYGTDTQYF.

This clone turned up a few times. Here the CDR3 DNA reads TGTGCCACCAGCCCGGGAGAGTTCGGGGAGCTGTTTTTT. This encodes CATSPGEFGELFF. The V and J genes are TRBV24-1 and TRBJ2-2; maybe TRBD2 (6 bases). CDR3 length: 13 amino acids. Germline-derived CDR1 and CDR2 are KGHDR and SFDVKD. The V end lost 7 bases, the J end lost 7 bases, and 12 bases lay between the germline ends.

A note on this clone: Possible read error: a much larger clone is one base away. The chain links TRBV28 to TRBJ1-4; 11 nucleotides align to TRBD1. V was clipped by 6 bases and J by 3 bases; unmatched bases: 3. There are 15 residues in the CDR3. Germline V gives CDR1 MDHEN, CDR2 SYDVKM. CDR3 coding DNA: TGTGCCAGCAGGTTGGGACAGGGGGCTAATGAAAAACTGTTTTTT. Its translation: CASRLGQGANEKLFF.

This clone has just one count. The rearrangement joins TRBV7-2 to TRBJ2-5; TRBD2 matches at 12 bases. Germline V lookup: CDR1 SGHTA, CDR2 FQGNSA. Unmatched junction bases numbered 7, after V lost 6 bases and J lost 2 bases. The CDR3 is 16 amino acids. CDR3 sequence reads: CASRGLAGGGQETQYF. CDR3 bases: TGTGCCAGCAGGGGTCTAGCGGGAGGGGGGCAAGAGACCCAGTACTTC.

The rearrangement joins TRBV7-8 to TRBJ1-6; unclear D gene. Between the trimmed V and J ends, which lost 1 base and 9 bases, there was a span of 1 base. The CDR3 length is 11 residues. Germline CDR1 is SGHVS and CDR2 is FQNEAQ. The CDR3 is CASSLGSPLHF. CDR3 coding DNA: TGTGCCAGCAGCTTAGGTTCACCCCTCCACTTT.

J is TRBJ2-7 and V is TRBV12-3 or TRBV12-4, with D possibly TRBD2 on 6 matching bases. This CDR3 has 14 amino acids. V lost 6 bases, J lost 2 bases, and 14 bases lay in between. CDR3 residues: CASRLTRSPYEQYF. DNA of the CDR3: TGTGCCAGCAGACTGACTAGGAGTCCCTACGAGCAGTACTTC.

Worth noting for this clone: No conserved phenylalanine or tryptophan ends this CDR3, so it is likely a read error. The gene calls are TRBV15 and TRBJ2-7; D uncertain. This CDR3 contains 14 residues. Germline V gene sequence: CDR1 LNHNV, CDR2 YYDKDF (reference sequence). Trimming shortened V by 0 bases and J by 4 bases, and 10 bases separated the two germline ends. Here the CDR3 reads CATSREGPPYEQYL. CDR3 sequence (DNA): TGTGCCACCAGCAGAGAGGGCCCCCCTTACGAGCAGTACCTC.

By its share, this clone is medium-sized. This chain links TRBV15 with TRBJ1-4; D may be TRBD1 (6 bases). V was shortened by 8 bases and J by 7 bases, with 20 bases between the two germline ends. The CDR3 runs to 15 residues. The germline gives CDR1 LNHNV, CDR2 YYDKDF (reference sequence). CDR3 coding DNA: TGTGCCACCGCAGGGGCCAGGGGTCTAACTGAAAAACTGTTTTTT. Its translation is CATAGARGLTEKLFF. Full variable domain (rest looked up from reference TRBV15 and TRBJ1-4): DAMVIQNPRYQVTQFGKPVTLSCSQTLNHNVMYWYQQKSSQAPKLLFHYYDKDFNNEADTPDNFQSRRPNTSFCFLDIRSPGLGDTAMYLCATAGARGLTEKLFFGSGTQLSVL.